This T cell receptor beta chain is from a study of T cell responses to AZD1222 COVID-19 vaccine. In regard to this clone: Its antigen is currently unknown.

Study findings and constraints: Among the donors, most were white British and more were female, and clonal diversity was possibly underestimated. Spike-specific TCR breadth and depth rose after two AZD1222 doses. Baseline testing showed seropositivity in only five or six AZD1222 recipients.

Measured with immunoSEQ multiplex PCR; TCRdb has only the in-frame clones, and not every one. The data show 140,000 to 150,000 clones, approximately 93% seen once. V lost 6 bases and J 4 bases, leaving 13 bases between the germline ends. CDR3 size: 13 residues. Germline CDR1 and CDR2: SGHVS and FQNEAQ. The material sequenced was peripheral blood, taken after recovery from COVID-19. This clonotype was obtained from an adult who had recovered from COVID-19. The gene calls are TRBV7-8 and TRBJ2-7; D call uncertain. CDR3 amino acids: CASSLYRHYEQYF. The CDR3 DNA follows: TGTGCCAGCAGTTTATACCGACATTACGAGCAGTACTTC.